Listed here are 27 T cell receptor beta chains from one sample, sequenced in a study of T cell repertoires in cytomegalovirus infection. TCRdb reprocessed the reads with MiXCR, giving one entry per CDR3 protein. The sample carries around 240,000 distinct CDR3 sequences, roughly 23% recorded once. What was sequenced was CD8+ T cells from PBMCs. These receptors were taken from a human donor in good health (CMV status not recorded). Some clones in this sample may be carry-over from other donors' samples.

This clonotype was found a few times. The V call is TRBV9, the J call TRBJ2-7; the D is unclear. The CDR3 runs 13 residues. The V gene lost 4 bases and the J gene lost 5 bases, with 13 bases spanning the gap. Per the germline V gene, CDR1 is SGDLS and CDR2 is YYNGEE. The CDR3 DNA is TGTGCCAGCAGCAAGCAAGTCCTGGACGAGCAGTACTTC. Its protein product is CASSKQVLDEQYF. Full variable domain (missing parts from reference TRBV9 and TRBJ2-7): DSGVTQTPKHLITATGQRVTLRCSPRSGDLSVYWYQQSLDQGLQFLIQYYNGEERAKGNILERFSAQQFPDLHSELNLSSLELGDSALYFCASSKQVLDEQYFGPGTRLTVT.

This chain uses TRBV6-2 or TRBV6-3 with TRBJ2-1; D may be TRBD1 (6 bases). This CDR3 is built from 18 residues. The V end was cut by 2 bases, the J end by 7 bases, with 24 bases between. Germline loops: CDR1 MNHEY, CDR2 SVGEGT. CDR3 residues: CASSYLRLGQLGGNEQFF. The CDR3 DNA reads as TGTGCCAGCAGTTACCTACGACTCGGTCAGCTAGGGGGTAATGAGCAGTTCTTC.

This chain connects TRBV11-1 to TRBJ2-1; the D is unclear. This CDR3 has 12 residues. Germline CDR1 is SGHAT and CDR2 is FQDESV (reference sequence). V gave up 3 bases and J gave up 9 bases, with 9 bases separating them. The CDR3 coding sequence is TGTGCCAGCAGCTTGGGTCCGGGTGAGCAGTTCTTC. Encoded protein: CASSLGPGEQFF. The variable domain in full, completed from reference TRBV11-1 and TRBJ2-1, reads EAEVAQSPRYKITEKSQAVAFWCDPISGHATLYWYRQILGQGPELLVQFQDESVVDDSQLPKDRFSAERLKGVDSTLKIQPAELGDSAMYLCASSLGPGEQFFGPGTRLTVL.

J is TRBJ2-7 and V is TRBV27, with D perhaps TRBD2 (7 bases). Per germline, CDR1 MNHEY and CDR2 SMNVEV (reference sequence). The length of the CDR3 is 15 residues. Trimming took 6 bases from V and 4 from J, leaving 19 bases between them. CDR3 protein: CASSRGGGAQYEQYF. The CDR3 DNA is TGTGCCAGCAGCCGGGGCGGGGGCGCCCAATACGAGCAGTACTTC.

The chain combines TRBV11-2 with TRBJ2-1; TRBD1 is a possible D gene (6 bases). Deletions cut 1 base from V and 5 bases from J, with 18 bases between. The germline V gene has CDR1 SGHAT and CDR2 FQNNGV. CDR3 length: 17 amino acids. The CDR3 DNA sequence: TGTGCCAGCAGCTTAGCGGGCTTGGGGACAAAGAACAATGAGCAGTTCTTC. The encoded protein is CASSLAGLGTKNNEQFF. The whole variable domain, filled in from reference TRBV11-2 and TRBJ2-1, reads EAGVAQSPRYKIIEKRQSVAFWCNPISGHATLYWYQQILGQGPKLLIQFQNNGVVDDSQLPKDRFSAERLKGVDSTLKIQPAKLEDSAVYLCASSLAGLGTKNNEQFFGPGTRLTVL.

This clonotype appeared many times. The chain recombines TRBV28 with TRBJ2-7; D is uncertain. Germline-derived CDR1 and CDR2 are MDHEN and SYDVKM. The CDR3 loop spans 16 amino acids. V shed 4 bases and J shed 5 bases, with 21 bases lying between them. The CDR3 region is CASSSLSGLLDHEQYF. Here the CDR3 DNA reads TGTGCCAGCAGTTCCCTATCCGGGTTGCTAGACCACGAGCAGTACTTC.

This clonotype came up a few times. J is TRBJ1-1 and V is TRBV5-1; D possibly corresponds to TRBD1 (5 bases). The CDR3 extends over 15 amino acids. Germline assignment: CDR1 SGHRS and CDR2 YFSETQ. The ends were cut back, 1 base at V and 0 bases at J, with 10 bases in the middle. The chain's CDR3 is CASSLTGAMNTEAFF. CDR3 bases: TGCGCCAGCAGCTTGACAGGAGCTATGAACACTGAAGCTTTCTTT.

This clonotype occurred many times. V gene TRBV7-8 combines with J gene TRBJ1-2, with TRBD1 identical over 7 bases. The germline V gene encodes CDR1 SGHVS and CDR2 FQNEAQ. The length of the CDR3 is 15 residues. The V segment lost 5 bases and the J segment 4 bases; nucleotides outside the gene matches: 10. The CDR3: CASSAFGTDSYGYTF. The CDR3, as DNA: TGTGCCAGCAGCGCGTTCGGGACAGATTCCTATGGCTACACCTTC. Together with reference TRBV7-8 and TRBJ1-2, the CDR3 gives the full variable domain: GAGVSQSPRYKVAKRGQDVALRCDPISGHVSLFWYQQALGQGPEFLTYFQNEAQLDKSGLPSDRFFAERPEGSVSTLKIQRTQQEDSAVYLCASSAFGTDSYGYTFGSGTRLTVV.

This clonotype was seen ten or more times. This rearrangement joins TRBV7-3 to TRBJ2-2; D unresolved. This CDR3 is built from 15 residues. V lost 5 bases and J 2 bases, leaving 12 bases between the germline ends. Germline CDR1 is SGHTA and CDR2 is FQGTGA. This chain's CDR3 is CASSRWLDNTGELFF. The CDR3 DNA is TGTGCCAGCAGCCGGTGGCTAGACAACACCGGGGAGCTGTTTTTT.

V usage is TRBV30 and J usage is TRBJ2-4; D remains ambiguous. V was pared by 1 base and J by 8 bases, with 12 bases between. The germline V gene has CDR1 GTSNPN and CDR2 SVGIG (reference sequence). This CDR3 region has 13 residues. CDR3 nucleotide sequence: TGTGCCTGGAGTGGGCTTAATCGGGACATTCAGTACTTC. This sequence encodes CAWSGLNRDIQYF.

There are a few counts of this clonotype. V is TRBV20-1 and J is TRBJ1-1; possibly TRBD1 for D (5 bases). This CDR3 contains 13 residues. Looked up from germline, CDR1 is DFQATT and CDR2 is SNEGSKA (reference sequence). V shed 6 bases and J shed 0 bases, with 11 bases lying between them. CDR3: CSARQTMNTEAFF. Here the CDR3 DNA reads TGCAGTGCCCGACAGACTATGAACACTGAAGCTTTCTTT.

The V and J genes are TRBV2 and TRBJ1-1; the D is unclear. The germline gives CDR1 SNHLY, CDR2 FYNNEI. V was shortened by 3 bases and J by 2 bases, with 13 bases between the two germline ends. The CDR3 loop spans 15 amino acids. In nucleotides, the CDR3 is TGTGCCAGCAGTGAGGTCAGGAGGAGCAACACTGAAGCTTTCTTT. This translates into CASSEVRRSNTEAFF. Full variable domain (missing parts from reference TRBV2 and TRBJ1-1): EPEVTQTPSHQVTQMGQEVILRCVPISNHLYFYWYRQILGQKVEFLVSFYNNEISEKSEIFDDQFSVERPDGSNFTLKIRSTKLEDSAMYFCASSEVRRSNTEAFFGQGTRLTVV.

This clonotype was seen at least ten times. The chain links TRBV7-6 to TRBJ1-2, with unresolved D. V lost 0 bases and J lost 6, with 14 bases in between. Germline CDR1 is SGHVS and CDR2 is FNYEAQ. The CDR3 has 15 residues. CDR3 loop: CASSLAEMDSDGYTF. CDR3 bases: TGTGCCAGCAGCTTAGCCGAGATGGATTCCGATGGCTACACCTTC.

The rearrangement uses TRBV11-1 and TRBJ1-1; D might be TRBD1 (5 bases). The CDR3 covers 14 residues. The V and J ends lost 1 base and 3 bases respectively, with 9 bases between them. Germline values: CDR1 SGHAT, CDR2 FQDESV (reference sequence). DNA of the CDR3: TGTGCCAGCAGCTTAGTTCCAGGGTACACTGAAGCTTTCTTT. Its protein product is CASSLVPGYTEAFF.

CDR3 loop: CSAEGQGGEQFF. CDR3 coding DNA: TGCAGCGCTGAGGGACAGGGAGGGGAGCAGTTCTTC. The chain couples TRBV29-1 to TRBJ2-1, with 9 bases that match TRBD1. Germline V lookup: CDR1 SQVTM, CDR2 ANQGSEA. The CDR3 extends over 12 amino acids. V was clipped by 7 bases and J by 10 bases; unmatched bases: 8.

CDR3 nucleotide sequence: TGTGCCAGCAGCTACCGGGACCTTGCCGCCTACGAGCAGTACTTC. This translates into CASSYRDLAAYEQYF. The chain has TRBV28 and TRBJ2-7, with D tentatively TRBD1 or TRBD2 (5 bases each). The CDR3 covers 15 residues. V was shortened by 6 bases and J by 2 bases, with 17 bases between the two germline ends. Germline CDR1 and CDR2: MDHEN and SYDVKM.

This clonotype was seen ten or more times. V usage is TRBV12-3 or TRBV12-4 and J usage is TRBJ2-1; no reliable D call. This CDR3 contains 14 residues. V was shortened by 5 bases and J by 12 bases, with 20 bases between the two germline ends. Written as DNA, the CDR3 is TGTGCCAGCAGTACGGTGGGCACCCCAAGGTCGCAGTTCTTC. It codes for CASSTVGTPRSQFF.

The chain recombines TRBV7-9 with TRBJ2-1; TRBD2 agrees at 7 bases. This CDR3 region has 20 residues. Germline-derived CDR1 and CDR2 are SEHNR and FQNEAQ (reference sequence). With V trimmed by 0 bases and J by 7 bases, 21 bases remained unmatched. CDR3 nucleotide sequence: TGTGCCAGCAGCTTAGCGGCCATACTCAGGGCTAGCGGCCCTAGGAATGAGCAGTTCTTC. This encodes CASSLAAILRASGPRNEQFF.

In its sample, this clonotype was seen a few times. V usage is TRBV14 and J usage is TRBJ2-1, with 7 bases lining up with TRBD1. Germline V lookup: CDR1 SGHDN, CDR2 FVKESK. The length of the CDR3 is 16 residues. V was pared by 3 bases and J by 3 bases, with 8 bases of the junction left unmatched. CDR3 amino acids: CASSHGQVAFYNEQFF. For the CDR3, the DNA is TGTGCCAGCAGCCATGGACAGGTCGCCTTCTACAATGAGCAGTTCTTC.

In this sample, this clonotype turned up a few times. V and J are TRBV6-5 and TRBJ2-2; 9 bases align to TRBD2. Unmatched junction bases numbered 6, after V lost 0 bases and J lost 4 bases. This CDR3 is built from 17 residues. Germline CDR1 and CDR2: MNHEY and SVGAGI. CDR3 bases: TGTGCCAGCAGTTACTCGCAAGCGGGGGGAACCACCGGGGAGCTGTTTTTT. Translating gives CASSYSQAGGTTGELFF.

This clonotype occurred a few times. This chain links TRBV28 with TRBJ1-1, with D unresolved. With 5 bases removed from V and 5 bases from J, the gap between germline ends came to 12 bases. Germline V CDR1 and CDR2: MDHEN, SYDVKM. The CDR3 has 13 amino acids. CDR3 residues: CASSPLPGTEAFF. CDR3 in DNA: TGTGCCAGCAGTCCGCTCCCCGGGACTGAAGCTTTCTTT.

This clonotype was counted only a few times. The chain has TRBV20-1 and TRBJ1-1; D is possibly TRBD1 (6 bases). The CDR3 contains 14 residues. CDR1 and CDR2 from the germline V gene are DFQATT and SNEGSKA (reference sequence). Trimming pared 1 base from V and 0 bases from J, leaving 9 bases between. In DNA form, the CDR3 reads TGCAGTGCTAGAGCCAGGGGATTGAACACTGAAGCTTTCTTT. It specifies CSARARGLNTEAFF.

There are many counts of this clonotype. The DNA for the CDR3 is TGTGCCAGCAGCCAGACAGGCACTGAAGCTTTCTTT. This translates into CASSQTGTEAFF. The genes are TRBV2 and TRBJ1-1; tentatively, D is TRBD1 (6 bases). The germline gives CDR1 SNHLY, CDR2 FYNNEI. V lost 6 bases and J lost 4, with 9 bases in between. This CDR3 comprises 12 residues.

This chain links TRBV2 with TRBJ1-4; unclear D gene. V lost 3 bases and J lost 12, with 5 bases in between. Germline V lookup: CDR1 SNHLY, CDR2 FYNNEI. The CDR3 spans 10 residues. The CDR3 sequence: CASSDGELFF. The CDR3, as DNA: TGTGCCAGCAGTGACGGGGAACTGTTTTTT.

As regards this clonotype: This may be a read error, as it is one base from a much larger clone. Without the conserved terminal phenylalanine or tryptophan, this CDR3 likely stems from a read error. The CDR3 DNA sequence: TGTGCCAGTAGTATCGGCGCCGGGACAATATACAATGAGCAGTTCTCC. Amino acid sequence: CASSIGAGTIYNEQFS. The chain carries TRBV19 and TRBJ2-1; possible D gene TRBD1, 6 bases. Germline values: CDR1 LNHDA, CDR2 SQIVND (reference sequence). V was shortened by 3 bases and J by 4 bases, with 16 bases between the two germline ends. The CDR3 totals 16 residues.

V and J are TRBV29-1 and TRBJ1-2; a possible D gene is TRBD1 (6 bases). The CDR3 totals 12 residues. Germline values: CDR1 SQVTM, CDR2 ANQGSEA. Trimming pared 7 bases from V and 6 bases from J, leaving 15 bases between. CDR3 nucleotide sequence: TGCAGCGCAGTAGCGGGGGCTGATGGCTACACCTTC. Protein product: CSAVAGADGYTF.

The gene calls are TRBV12-3 or TRBV12-4 and TRBJ1-6; tentatively, D is TRBD1 (6 bases). The length of the CDR3 is 14 residues. The V end lost 5 bases, the J end lost 10 bases, and 15 bases lay between the germline ends. CDR3 DNA sequence: TGTGCCAGCAGTCTTACAGGGAAGAGATCACCCCTCCACTTT. Encoded protein: CASSLTGKRSPLHF.